This passage covers 7 T cell receptor beta chains from one sample sequenced in a study of long-term antiretroviral therapy in people with HIV. The libraries were made with immunoSEQ v3.0 at survey level. The assay was immunoSEQ multiplex PCR, and TCRdb's table has in-frame clones only and misses some. The sample has tens of thousands of clones, 85% seen once. The sample was unsorted PBMCs, taken roughly 2.9 years before starting antiretroviral therapy. These receptors originate from a woman aged 30 to 39 with HIV.

This sequence joins TRBV5-1 and TRBJ2-5; TRBD1 agrees at 7 bases. With 1 base clipped from V and 7 bases from J, the junction kept 7 bases outside the gene matches. The CDR3 has 14 residues. CDR1 is SGHRS, CDR2 YFSETQ, per germline. CDR3 nucleotides: TGCGCCAGCAGCTTGTCAGGGACAGAAGGGACCCAGTACTTC. It specifies CASSLSGTEGTQYF.

V and J are TRBV6-1 and TRBJ1-1; D call uncertain. This CDR3 has 13 amino acids. Trimming left V 6 bases short and J 4 bases short, with 12 bases between. Germline V gene sequence: CDR1 MNHNS, CDR2 SASEGT. CDR3 amino acids: CASREFPSTEAFF. The DNA for the CDR3 is TGTGCCAGCAGGGAGTTTCCGAGCACTGAAGCTTTCTTT.

The V and J genes are TRBV30 and TRBJ2-5; TRBD1 aligns across 11 bases. Per the germline V gene, CDR1 is GTSNPN and CDR2 is SVGIG (reference sequence). This CDR3 has 14 amino acids. Trimming at V came to 3 bases and at J to 4 bases, leaving 4 bases not matched to a gene. CDR3 in DNA: TGTGCCTGGAGGGGACAGGGGGGAGGAGAGACCCAGTACTTC. It is translated as CAWRGQGGGETQYF.

This clone appeared a single time. The CDR3 region is CANGQGQETQYF. DNA of the CDR3: TGTGCCAACGGACAGGGCCAAGAGACCCAGTACTTC. The chain combines TRBV10-3 with TRBJ2-5; 8 bases line up with TRBD1. Trimming cost V 10 bases and J 1 base; bases outside gene matches: 2. The CDR3 length is 12 residues. The germline CDR1 and CDR2 sequences are ENHRY and SYGVKD.

This clone was counted a few times. This chain uses TRBV4-2 with TRBJ1-1, with D unresolved. This CDR3 comprises 15 residues. Between the trimmed V and J ends, which lost 4 bases and 1 base, there was a span of 13 bases. CDR1 is LGHNA and CDR2 is YNFKEQ in the germline V gene. The CDR3 loop is CASSPEDSSNTEAFF. The CDR3 nucleotides are TGTGCCAGCAGCCCTGAGGACTCTTCGAACACTGAAGCTTTCTTT.

The DNA of the CDR3 is TGTGCCAGCAGCTCTCAAGAGGGCATCAATGAAAAACTGTTTTTT. Protein product: CASSSQEGINEKLFF. The chain uses TRBV7-9 and TRBJ1-4; D ambiguous. Deletions cut 4 bases from V and 5 bases from J, with 14 bases between. This CDR3 spans 15 amino acids. Per germline, CDR1 SEHNR and CDR2 FQNEAQ (reference sequence).

This chain connects TRBV30 to TRBJ2-3, with TRBD2 matching over 10 bases. The CDR3 is 16 residues long. The germline V gene has CDR1 GTSNPN and CDR2 SVGIG (reference sequence). The V and J ends lost 4 bases and 6 bases, in that order; junction bases with no gene match: 13. The chain's CDR3 is CAWTPSGGFSRDTQYF. DNA for the CDR3: TGTGCCTGGACCCCTAGCGGGGGTTTCTCAAGGGATACGCAGTATTTT.